Presented here are 6 T cell receptor beta chains from one specimen sequenced in a study of CD8 T cells in ankylosing spondylitis. Using its own MiXCR run on the 5' RACE reads, TCRdb lists one record per CDR3 protein. The sample contains approximately 260,000 distinct CDR3 sequences, 18% of which appear only once. Sequencing was carried out using blood, either unsorted or a sorted T cell fraction (not recorded which). The receptors shown here come from a male donor with ankylosing spondylitis or in good health (not recorded which).

This clonotype came up many times. The chain employs TRBV4-1 and TRBJ2-3; D not certain. This CDR3 region has 14 residues. The V end lost 2 bases, the J end lost 4 bases, and 10 bases lay between the germline ends. Germline values: CDR1 MGHRA, CDR2 YSYEKL. The CDR3 loop is CASSQRVGPDTQYF. Written as DNA, the CDR3 is TGCGCCAGCAGCCAACGAGTTGGTCCAGATACGCAGTATTTT.

The chain recombines TRBV12-3 or TRBV12-4 with TRBJ2-7; 10 positions agree with TRBD2. The J segment lost 6 bases and the V segment lost 2 bases, leaving 4 bases of the junction unmatched. This CDR3 has 14 amino acids. The DNA for the CDR3 is TGTGCCAGCAGTTTAAACCTAGCGGGAGTCGAGCAGTACTTC. This translates into CASSLNLAGVEQYF.

The rearrangement joins TRBV12-3 or TRBV12-4 to TRBJ2-5; D is unresolved. Trimming stripped 3 bases from V and 5 bases from J, with 10 bases between. The length of the CDR3 is 13 residues. This chain's CDR3 is CASSLGPAETQYF. The CDR3 DNA follows: TGTGCCAGCAGTTTGGGCCCTGCGGAGACCCAGTACTTC.

This clonotype was observed a handful of times. The chain is built from TRBV4-3 and TRBJ1-4; TRBD1 matches at 8 bases. V lost 1 base to trimming and J lost 11 bases; unmatched junction nucleotides: 6. The CDR3 is made up of 14 amino acids. Germline V CDR1 and CDR2: LGHNA, YSLEER. Written as DNA, the CDR3 is TGCGCCAGCAGCCAAGGGACAGGGTCTGGGAAACTGTTTTTT. Translation: CASSQGTGSGKLFF.

V is TRBV6-5 and J is TRBJ2-7; unclear D gene. Trimming took off 0 bases at V and 4 bases at J, with 16 bases between the two ends. The CDR3 consists of 16 residues. Germline V CDR1 and CDR2: MNHEY, SVGAGI. The CDR3 spells CASSYSFRIDFYEQYF. The CDR3 DNA follows: TGTGCCAGCAGTTACTCATTTAGAATCGACTTTTACGAGCAGTACTTC.

This clonotype was seen more than once but under ten times. The chain carries TRBV7-3 and TRBJ2-1, with TRBD2 matching over 7 bases. Germline CDR1 and CDR2: SGHTA and FQGTGA. The trim removed 5 bases at V and 7 bases at J, leaving 14 bases unmatched. This CDR3 has 16 amino acids. The CDR3 DNA sequence: TGTGCCAGCAGCCCTACCCCCCGGCTAGCGGAGAATGAGCAGTTCTTC. Residues: CASSPTPRLAENEQFF.